Reported below is one T cell receptor beta chain. As yet, its antigen is unknown. This CDR3 contains 12 residues. Germline V gives CDR1 MNHNY, CDR2 SVGAGI (reference sequence). Trimming left V 6 bases short and J 6 bases short, with 9 bases between. The data stem from a study of T-cell memory formation after mild COVID-19. About the research overall: TCR clusters were largely donor specific.

Overall study findings and caveats: Clonal second-wave expansions that peaked on day 37 had unconfirmed SARS-CoV-2 specificity. Pre-infection memory already had some responding clones, implying cross-reactive memory joined. Mainly in CM and EM were contracting CD4+ clones; CD8+ were in EMRA.

TCRdb ran MiXCR on the 5' RACE reads and lists one entry per CDR3 protein. The sample includes some 68,000 distinct CDR3 sequences, 15% to 20% of them seen just once. This sequence joins TRBV6-6 and TRBJ1-5; D remains ambiguous. The clonotype was recovered from an adult woman who had mild COVID-19 (a few samples of this study predate the infection). Cell type and time point are not known. Sequenced input: PBMCs or a T cell subset sorted from them (not recorded which). The CDR3 is CASSPPGQPQHF. Here the CDR3 DNA reads TGTGCCAGCAGCCCGCCGGGTCAGCCCCAGCATTTT.